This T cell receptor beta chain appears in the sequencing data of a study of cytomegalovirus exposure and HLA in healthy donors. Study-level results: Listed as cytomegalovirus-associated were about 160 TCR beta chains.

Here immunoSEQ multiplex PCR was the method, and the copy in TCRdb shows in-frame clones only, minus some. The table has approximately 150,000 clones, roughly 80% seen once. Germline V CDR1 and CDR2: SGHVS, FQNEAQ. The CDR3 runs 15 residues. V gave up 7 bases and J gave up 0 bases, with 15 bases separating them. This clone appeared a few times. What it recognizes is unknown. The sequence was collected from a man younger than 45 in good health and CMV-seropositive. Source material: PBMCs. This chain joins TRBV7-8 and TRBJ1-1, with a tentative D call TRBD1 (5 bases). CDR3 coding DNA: TGTGCCAGCACCCTGGAGGGGATAATGAACACTGAAGCTTTCTTT. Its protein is CASTLEGIMNTEAFF.